This T cell receptor (beta chain) was captured in a study of shared clonotypes between healthy human individuals. Overall study findings and caveats: Since donors were few, the genetic and exposure-history diversity represented was limited.

V was clipped by 0 bases and J by 5 bases, with 8 bases between them. Germline-derived CDR1 and CDR2 are LGHNA and YSLEER. This CDR3 has 14 amino acids. Regarding this clone: What it binds is unknown.

Naive CD4+ cells were CD45RA-selected; the remaining cells were memory. The assay was carried out at the deep level. Sequenced by immunoSEQ multiplex PCR; TCRdb stores in-frame clones only, minus some. The data show a few million clones, 85% to 95% seen once. This rearrangement joins TRBV4-3 to TRBJ2-1, with TRBD1 as a possible D gene (5 bases). This receptor was identified in a man aged 18 to 30 in good health. Sequenced: naive CD4+ T cells sorted from blood. Subset specified: CD45RA+ positively selected. CDR3 DNA sequence: TGCGCCAGCAGCCAAGAAGGGGTTAACAATGAGCAGTTCTTC. As protein: CASSQEGVNNEQFF.